One and the same sample provided the 16 T cell receptor beta chains below, sequenced in a study of a mutant IDH1 vaccine in newly diagnosed glioma. Their antigens are not known. Described time point: week 23, last vaccination. Vaccination comprised doses that each held 300 ug of mutant IDH1 20-mer peptide, plus topical imiquimod. Profiled with immunoSEQ multiplex PCR; TCRdb holds only in-frame clones, not every one. The table records about 56,000 clones, over 80% of them present only once. This sample comprised PBMCs, obtained from a glioma patient whose treatment included an IDH1 peptide vaccine. These receptor sequences come from a man between 35 and 55 years old with glioma.

The J gene is TRBJ1-1, the V gene TRBV19; 10 bases match TRBD1. The CDR3 covers 15 residues. CDR1 is LNHDA and CDR2 is SQIVND in the germline V gene (reference sequence). The ends lost 7 bases at V and 1 base at J; junction bases unmatched: 6. For the CDR3, the DNA is TGTGCCAGTACCCCTAGACAGGGGGCGAACACTGAAGCTTTCTTT. It yields the protein CASTPRQGANTEAFF.

This clone was picked up one time. The genes are TRBV6-5 and TRBJ2-2; the match to TRBD2 covers 8 bases. This CDR3 has 13 amino acids. Germline CDR1 is MNHEY and CDR2 is SVGAGI. V lost 5 bases and J lost 7; bases outside the gene matches: 3. The CDR3 region has the DNA TGTGCCAGCAGTCCAAGCGGGAGCGGGGAGCTGTTTTTT. Encoded protein: CASSPSGSGELFF.

This chain uses TRBV2 with TRBJ1-1; weak D call: TRBD1 (5 bases). The CDR3 loop spans 12 amino acids. In germline, CDR1 is SNHLY, CDR2 FYNNEI. The germline V and J ends were trimmed by 5 bases and 6 bases, with 10 bases remaining between them. The CDR3 DNA reads TGTGCCAGCAGTTTGGGGGGGGCTGAAGCTTTCTTT. It yields the protein CASSLGGAEAFF.

This sequence joins TRBV4-3 and TRBJ2-2; a possible D gene is TRBD2 (5 bases). Germline V lookup: CDR1 LGHNA, CDR2 YSLEER. This CDR3 region has 19 residues. V lost 1 base and J 0 bases, leaving 18 bases between the germline ends. Here the CDR3 reads CASSQVGGASHSNTGELFF. The CDR3 DNA follows: TGCGCCAGCAGCCAAGTAGGAGGAGCCTCCCATTCGAACACCGGGGAGCTGTTTTTT.

The chain employs TRBV9 and TRBJ1-1, with D tentatively TRBD1 (6 bases). This CDR3 comprises 18 residues. Germline V lookup: CDR1 SGDLS, CDR2 YYNGEE. With 0 bases removed from V and 0 bases from J, the gap between germline ends came to 18 bases. CDR3 in DNA: TGTGCCAGCAGCGTAGCGGACCCATTCGGACAGCTGAACACTGAAGCTTTCTTT. Encoded protein: CASSVADPFGQLNTEAFF.

J is TRBJ1-3 and V is TRBV5-1; TRBD1 might be the D (5 bases). V lost 5 bases and J 2 bases, leaving 8 bases between the germline ends. Germline V CDR1 and CDR2: SGHRS, YFSETQ. There are 13 residues in the CDR3. This chain's CDR3 is CASSVGAGNTIYF. CDR3 bases: TGCGCCAGCAGTGTAGGGGCTGGAAACACCATATATTTT.

This clone showed up just once. The chain couples TRBV19 to TRBJ2-2, with D perhaps TRBD1 (5 bases). Germline V lookup: CDR1 LNHDA, CDR2 SQIVND (reference sequence). V was cut by 8 bases and J by 1 base, with 14 bases left in between. The CDR3 has 15 residues. The CDR3 sequence: CASQTPRGNTGELFF. DNA of the CDR3: TGTGCCAGTCAAACGCCAAGGGGGAACACCGGGGAGCTGTTTTTT.

The table lists this clone with a count of one. The J gene is TRBJ2-7, the V gene TRBV4-2, with D possibly matching TRBD2 (7 bases). Germline CDR1 reads LGHNA; CDR2 reads YNFKEQ. V gave up 3 bases and J gave up 5 bases, with 17 bases separating them. The CDR3 sequence is 15 residues long. Written as DNA, the CDR3 is TGTGCCAGCAGCCATCTTCGGGGGGCGCTGGACGAGCAGTACTTC. Translating it yields CASSHLRGALDEQYF.

The chain uses TRBV13 and TRBJ1-1; D possibly corresponds to TRBD1 (6 bases). V lost 1 base and J lost 5, with 17 bases in between. The CDR3 length is 16 residues. Germline values: CDR1 PRHDT, CDR2 FYEKMQ (reference sequence). CDR3 in amino acids: CASSLVSWRGTTEAFF. DNA for the CDR3: TGTGCCAGCAGCTTAGTGTCTTGGAGGGGGACAACTGAAGCTTTCTTT.

The V gene is TRBV23-1, the J gene TRBJ1-1; D ambiguous. TRBV23-1 is placed among ORFs of uncertain function. The CDR3 loop spans 14 amino acids. With 4 bases removed from V and 0 bases from J, the gap between germline ends came to 9 bases. CDR3 DNA sequence: TGCGCCAGCAGTCCCTGCCGGTTGAACACTGAAGCTTTCTTT. It is translated as CASSPCRLNTEAFF.

The rearrangement links TRBV2 to TRBJ1-2, with D uncertain. V was pared by 9 bases and J by 8 bases, with 10 bases between. Looked up from germline, CDR1 is SNHLY and CDR2 is FYNNEI. The CDR3 loop spans 10 amino acids. The CDR3 sequence is CARRLDGYTF. CDR3 in DNA: TGTGCCAGACGACTGGACGGCTACACCTTC. The variable domain in full, with the rest retrieved from reference TRBV2 and TRBJ1-2, is EPEVTQTPSHQVTQMGQEVILRCVPISNHLYFYWYRQILGQKVEFLVSFYNNEISEKSEIFDDQFSVERPDGSNFTLKIRSTKLEDSAMYFCARRLDGYTFGSGTRLTVV.

This clone was detected only a few times. The chain carries TRBV27 and TRBJ2-3, with D uncertain. The germline V and J ends were trimmed by 5 bases and 0 bases, with 9 bases remaining between them. In germline, CDR1 is MNHEY, CDR2 SMNVEV (reference sequence). The CDR3 extends over 14 amino acids. This CDR3 is CASSVSASTDTQYF. The CDR3 DNA reads as TGTGCCAGCAGTGTGAGTGCTAGCACAGATACGCAGTATTTT.

This chain links TRBV7-3 with TRBJ2-3; tentatively, D is TRBD2 (5 bases). Trimming removed 5 bases at V and 1 base at J, with 13 bases between. The germline gives CDR1 SGHTA, CDR2 FQGTGA. The CDR3 length is 15 residues. The CDR3 protein is CASSPMGGRTDTQYF. The CDR3 DNA is TGTGCCAGCAGCCCGATGGGCGGGCGCACAGATACGCAGTATTTT.

For the CDR3, the DNA is TGTGCCAGCAGTTACTCGACCGCAGGGGCTAACTATGGCTACACCTTC. Protein product: CASSYSTAGANYGYTF. The V and J genes are TRBV6-5 and TRBJ1-2, with D possibly matching TRBD1 (6 bases). The length of the CDR3 is 16 residues. The germline gives CDR1 MNHEY, CDR2 SVGAGI. V was cut by 0 bases and J by 0 bases, with 11 bases left in between.

This clone was recorded only once. The chain has TRBV6-5 and TRBJ1-3; TRBD1 matches at 8 bases. Germline CDR1 reads MNHEY; CDR2 reads SVGAGI. CDR3 length: 14 residues. J gave up 4 bases and V 5 bases, and 4 bases lay outside the gene matches. Here the CDR3 reads CASSTGTGGNTIYF. CDR3 nucleotide sequence: TGTGCCAGCAGTACTGGGACAGGAGGAAACACCATATATTTT.

CDR3 nucleotides: TGTGCCAGTAGTATTCTCAATCAGCCCCAGCATTTT. Its translation: CASSILNQPQHF. The V and J genes are TRBV19 and TRBJ1-5, with D unresolved. The CDR3 is made up of 12 amino acids. The germline V and J ends were trimmed by 3 bases and 3 bases, with 3 bases remaining between them. Per the germline V gene, CDR1 is LNHDA and CDR2 is SQIVND (reference sequence).